What follows are 28 T cell receptor beta chains derived from one specimen sequenced in a study of regulatory T cells in long-lasting Graves disease. Relying on iRepertoire HTBI primers and Arm-PCR of CDR3 regions, the team built TCR beta libraries. MiXCR, run by TCRdb on the multiplex PCR reads, gives a single entry per CDR3 protein. The data contain roughly 400,000 distinct CDR3 sequences, more than 20% of them singletons. Time point in this sample: persistent/refractory GD, antithyroid drugs over 5 years with positive TRAb. RNA isolated from PBMCs was used to make the TCR library. The sequences come from peripheral blood mononuclear cells (PBMCs), collected when the disease was refractory, from a patient treated with antithyroid drugs. The receptors were gathered from a female donor with Graves disease.

Regarding this clonotype: Being one base from a much bigger clone, this may be a read error. This is likely a read error, given that the CDR3 carries no conserved phenylalanine or tryptophan at its end. The rearrangement uses TRBV13 and TRBJ2-7, with 12 bases that match TRBD2. This CDR3 contains 17 residues. Trimming at V came to 4 bases and at J to 5 bases, leaving 12 bases not matched to a gene. Germline CDR1 PRHDT, CDR2 FYEKMQ (reference sequence). The CDR3 DNA follows: TGTGCCAGCAGCTCAGCCCGGACTAGCGGGATGACCCACGAGCAGTACCTC. This gives the protein CASSSARTSGMTHEQYL.

Of note for this clonotype: At one of its ends the junction is not consistent with the germline gene, which may arise from a read error. This chain links TRBV7-9 with TRBJ2-7; 12 bases are shared with TRBD2. The CDR3 is made up of 17 amino acids. Germline V gives CDR1 SEHNR, CDR2 FQNEAQ (reference sequence). CDR3 residues: CAGSMPKTSGSSYEQYF. The CDR3 region has the DNA TGTGCCGGCAGCATGCCCAAGACTAGCGGGAGCTCCTACGAGCAGTACTTC. Looking up the rest from reference TRBV7-9 and TRBJ2-7 gives the full variable domain: DTGVSQNPRHKITKRGQNVTFRCDPISEHNRLYWYRQTLGQGPEFLTYFQNEAQLEKSRLLSDRFSAERPKGSFSTLEIQRTEQGDSAMYLCAGSMPKTSGSSYEQYFGPGTRLTVT.

The table lists this clonotype with a few counts. The CDR3: CASSTGQTTITEAFF. CDR3 sequence (DNA): TGTGCCAGTAGTACGGGACAGACGACGATCACTGAAGCTTTCTTT. The genes are TRBV19 and TRBJ1-1; 7 positions agree with TRBD1. This CDR3 is built from 15 residues. Germline CDR1 and CDR2: LNHDA and SQIVND (reference sequence). V gave up 4 bases and J gave up 4 bases; unmatched junction bases: 9.

This clonotype was seen a handful of times. V gene TRBV20-1 combines with J gene TRBJ2-7; the D gene is possibly TRBD2 (5 bases). The CDR3 runs 15 residues. V gave up 4 bases and J gave up 3 bases, with 19 bases separating them. Germline lookup yields CDR1 DFQATT and CDR2 SNEGSKA (reference sequence). CDR3 nucleotide sequence: TGCAGTGCTACGGAGGCCCTTACGCCGTACTACGAGCAGTACTTC. This gives the protein CSATEALTPYYEQYF.

This clonotype was observed many times. The gene calls are TRBV19 and TRBJ1-5; weak D call: TRBD1 (6 bases). The CDR3 is 15 amino acids. The V and J ends lost 4 bases and 4 bases respectively, with 14 bases between them. CDR1 and CDR2 (germline): LNHDA, SQIVND (reference sequence). CDR3 residues: CASSKVAQGNQPQHF. The CDR3 DNA reads as TGTGCCAGTAGTAAGGTGGCCCAGGGGAATCAGCCCCAGCATTTT.

This clonotype was counted at least ten times. The chain combines TRBV11-2 with TRBJ2-7; 7 bases are a match to TRBD2. The junction had 8 bases not matched to a gene; V was cut back by 5 bases and J by 1 base. The CDR3 is 15 residues long. In germline, CDR1 is SGHAT, CDR2 FQNNGV. The CDR3 sequence: CASSLGTTPSYEQYF. The CDR3 DNA follows: TGTGCCAGCAGCCTCGGGACTACCCCTTCCTACGAGCAGTACTTC.

Regarding this clonotype: A much larger clone is a single base away; this may be a read error. This sequence joins TRBV30 and TRBJ1-5, with 9 bases identical to TRBD1. Per the germline V gene, CDR1 is GTSNPN and CDR2 is SVGIG (reference sequence). CDR3 length: 16 residues. DNA of the CDR3: TGTGCCTGGGGACCCGGGACAGGGTATATCAATCAGCTCCAGCATTTT. Residues: CAWGPGTGYINQLQHF. Full variable domain (remainder filled in from reference TRBV30 and TRBJ1-5): SQTIHQWPATLVQPVGSPLSLECTVEGTSNPNLYWYRQAAGRGLQLLFYSVGIGQISSEVPQNLSASRPQDRQFILSSKKLLLSDSGFYLCAWGPGTGYINQLQHFGDGTRLSIL.

The CDR3: CASSLAAGWGDTQYF. CDR3 nucleotide sequence: TGTGCCAGCAGCTTAGCAGCGGGATGGGGAGATACGCAGTATTTT. The gene calls are TRBV11-2 and TRBJ2-3, with 7 bases fitting TRBD2. CDR1 is SGHAT and CDR2 is FQNNGV in the germline V gene. J was trimmed by 5 bases and V by 1 base; bases with no gene match: 6. The CDR3 has 15 amino acids.

The chain recombines TRBV27 with TRBJ2-7, with a weak D call TRBD2 (5 bases). The CDR3 runs to 13 residues. Trimming removed 8 bases from V and 2 bases from J, with 13 bases in between. Germline V gene sequence: CDR1 MNHEY, CDR2 SMNVEV (reference sequence). Here the CDR3 DNA reads TGTGCCAGCTGCGTAGCGTGGACCTACGAGCAGTACTTC. This encodes CASCVAWTYEQYF.

This clonotype has more than one count but fewer than ten. The chain links TRBV29-1 to TRBJ2-5; D remains ambiguous. The CDR3 covers 12 residues. Germline V CDR1 and CDR2: SQVTM, ANQGSEA. V was clipped by 3 bases and J by 2 bases, with 7 bases between them. CDR3 nucleotides: TGCAGCGTTGATTCCGATCAAGAGACCCAGTACTTC. It specifies CSVDSDQETQYF.

The gene calls are TRBV27 and TRBJ1-6; 7 bases match TRBD1. J lost 7 bases, V lost 7 bases, and 10 bases had no gene match. Germline CDR1 MNHEY, CDR2 SMNVEV (reference sequence). The CDR3 consists of 15 residues. The CDR3 region is CASTTPRQGNSPLHF. The CDR3 nucleotides are TGTGCCAGCACCACCCCTAGACAGGGAAATTCACCCCTCCACTTT.

This clonotype was observed a handful of times. The V call is TRBV12-3 or TRBV12-4, the J call TRBJ2-7, with D possibly called TRBD1 or TRBD2 (5 bases each). Trimming shortened V by 7 bases and J by 0 bases, and 10 bases separated the two germline ends. The CDR3 totals 13 residues. In nucleotides, the CDR3 is TGTGCCAGCAAGGGGACGGACTCCTACGAGCAGTACTTC. Encoded protein: CASKGTDSYEQYF.

The chain uses TRBV9 and TRBJ2-7; tentatively, D is TRBD1 (7 bases). Trimming cost V 0 bases and J 5 bases, with 12 bases left between them. Looked up from germline, CDR1 is SGDLS and CDR2 is YYNGEE. This CDR3 is 14 amino acids long. The CDR3 region is CASSVDGGGDEQYF. The CDR3 nucleotides read TGTGCCAGCAGCGTAGACGGAGGGGGCGACGAGCAGTACTTC. Full variable domain (outside the CDR3, taken from reference TRBV9 and TRBJ2-7): DSGVTQTPKHLITATGQRVTLRCSPRSGDLSVYWYQQSLDQGLQFLIQYYNGEERAKGNILERFSAQQFPDLHSELNLSSLELGDSALYFCASSVDGGGDEQYFGPGTRLTVT.

This clonotype was found a few times. The chain joins TRBV5-1 to TRBJ2-7; 7 bases line up with TRBD2. With V trimmed by 5 bases and J by 2 bases, 7 bases remained unmatched. The germline V gene encodes CDR1 SGHRS and CDR2 YFSETQ. CDR3 length equals 14 residues. This CDR3 reads CASSVSSGAYEQYF. As DNA, the CDR3 is TGCGCCAGCAGTGTGTCTAGCGGAGCCTACGAGCAGTACTTC.

The CDR3 region is CASRYKITGDTEAFF. CDR3 nucleotides: TGTGCCAGCAGATATAAGATCACGGGGGACACTGAAGCTTTCTTT. The gene calls are TRBV25-1 and TRBJ1-1, with D maybe TRBD1 (5 bases). The CDR3 is made up of 15 amino acids. Germline V gene lookup returns CDR1 MGHDK and CDR2 SYGVNS. The ends were cut back, 6 bases at V and 3 bases at J, with 17 bases in the middle.

This clonotype showed up just a few times. J is TRBJ2-2 and V is TRBV6-2 or TRBV6-3, with TRBD2 matching 9 bases. Germline lookup yields CDR1 MNHEY and CDR2 SVGEGT. The CDR3 totals 17 residues. Germline trimming cut 6 bases from V and 0 bases from J; bases unmatched to any gene: 8. CDR3 bases: TGTGCCAGCAGGCCCCTATGCGGGAGGGCGAACACCGGGGAGCTGTTTTTT. It translates to CASRPLCGRANTGELFF.

This clonotype was detected only a few times. The rearrangement links TRBV14 to TRBJ2-5; TRBD2 matches 9 bases. V dropped 1 base and J dropped 4; count of bases not matched to a gene: 4. The CDR3 length is 15 residues. CDR1 is SGHDN, CDR2 FVKESK, per germline. CDR3 amino acids: CASSQGGLARETQYF. The CDR3 nucleotides are TGTGCCAGCAGCCAAGGGGGACTAGCCCGAGAGACCCAGTACTTC.

For this clonotype: At one boundary the junction diverges from the germline segment, which might be a read error. The chain carries TRBV6-9 and TRBJ2-1; the D is unclear. CDR1 is MNHGY and CDR2 is SVAAGI in the germline V gene. The CDR3 runs to 11 residues. The CDR3 loop reads CASSSYSEQFF. The CDR3 DNA follows: TGTGCCAGCAGTTCGTACAGTGAGCAGTTCTTC.

This clonotype has just a few counts. The rearrangement uses TRBV20-1 and TRBJ1-1; 7 nucleotides match TRBD1. This CDR3 has 14 amino acids. Germline CDR1 is DFQATT and CDR2 is SNEGSKA (reference sequence). The ends lost 0 bases at V and 5 bases at J; junction bases unmatched: 6. The CDR3 coding sequence is TGCAGTGCTAGAGAAGGGGGCTGGGGGACTGAAGCTTTCTTT. It specifies CSAREGGWGTEAFF.

The chain combines TRBV24-1 with TRBJ2-1, with D hard to call. V was shortened by 3 bases and J by 6 bases, with 17 bases between the two germline ends. Germline V lookup: CDR1 KGHDR, CDR2 SFDVKD. This CDR3 region has 16 residues. For the CDR3, the DNA is TGTGCCACCAGTGATAGTCAGCCACAAAATTTCAATGAGCAGTTCTTC. It yields the protein CATSDSQPQNFNEQFF.

This clonotype was seen at least ten times. The rearrangement joins TRBV12-3 or TRBV12-4 to TRBJ1-4; D possibly corresponds to TRBD1 (6 bases). Trimming took 3 bases from V and 4 from J, leaving 27 bases between them. The CDR3 is 20 residues long. Here the CDR3 reads CASSFMVARGSIQVNEKLFF. As DNA, the CDR3 is TGTGCCAGCAGTTTTATGGTCGCAAGGGGGTCAATCCAAGTTAATGAAAAACTGTTTTTT.

This clonotype was seen a few times. CDR3 loop: CASSVGTGAGGANVLTF. For the CDR3, the DNA is TGTGCCAGCAGCGTCGGGACAGGGGCAGGAGGGGCCAACGTCCTGACTTTC. V is TRBV9 and J is TRBJ2-6; TRBD1 matches 10 bases. Looked up from germline, CDR1 is SGDLS and CDR2 is YYNGEE. J lost 4 bases, V lost 2 bases, and 6 bases had no gene match. There are 17 residues in the CDR3.

Ten or more counts support this clonotype. The chain joins TRBV2 to TRBJ1-5; TRBD1 is a possible D gene (6 bases). Germline V gene sequence: CDR1 SNHLY, CDR2 FYNNEI. CDR3 length equals 15 residues. V was cut by 3 bases and J by 5 bases, with 14 bases left in between. CDR3 sequence reads: CASSDLTGGDQPQHF. CDR3 sequence (DNA): TGTGCCAGCAGTGATTTGACAGGCGGGGATCAGCCCCAGCATTTT.

The sample holds a few counts of this clonotype. It may be a read error: a sequence one base away is much more abundant. This CDR3 is missing its conserved last phenylalanine or tryptophan, likely due to a read error. The CDR3 region is CASSLDRKLYEQYS. The DNA of the CDR3 is TGTGCCAGCAGCTTAGACCGCAAGTTGTACGAGCAGTACTCC. The J gene is TRBJ2-7, the V gene TRBV28; no clear D gene. CDR1 is MDHEN and CDR2 is SYDVKM in the germline V gene. The CDR3 runs 14 residues. The V gene lost 6 bases and the J gene lost 4 bases, with 16 bases spanning the gap.

V is TRBV7-9 and J is TRBJ2-2; 10 bases fit TRBD2. The CDR3 contains 16 residues. V was clipped by 2 bases and J by 4 bases; unmatched bases: 4. Germline CDR1 is SEHNR and CDR2 is FQNEAQ (reference sequence). The CDR3 here is CASSLLAGVGTGELFF. CDR3 in DNA: TGTGCCAGCAGCTTACTAGCGGGAGTAGGCACCGGGGAGCTGTTTTTT.

The rearrangement links TRBV12-3 or TRBV12-4 to TRBJ2-7; 8 nucleotides line up with TRBD2. The CDR3 covers 15 residues. J lost 2 bases, V lost 5 bases, and 8 bases had no gene match. This chain's CDR3 is CASSRITSGAYEQYF. The DNA for the CDR3 is TGTGCCAGCAGTCGAATCACTAGCGGAGCCTACGAGCAGTACTTC.

This clonotype was found a few times. The V and J genes are TRBV20-1 and TRBJ2-2; 10 nucleotides agree with TRBD1. CDR3 length: 15 amino acids. The V gene's germline CDR1 is DFQATT and CDR2 SNEGSKA (reference sequence). J lost 7 bases, V lost 0 bases, and 5 bases had no gene match. The CDR3 DNA reads TGCAGTGCTAGAGATTGGGACAGGGGTGGCGGGGAGCTGTTTTTT. It specifies CSARDWDRGGGELFF.

In its sample, this clonotype was seen many times. The chain carries TRBV2 and TRBJ1-5; D may be TRBD1 (6 bases). This CDR3 has 13 residues. In germline, CDR1 is SNHLY, CDR2 FYNNEI. The V end was cut by 5 bases, the J end by 7 bases, with 12 bases between. DNA of the CDR3: TGTGCCAGCAGTTCCATACAGGGACAGCCCCAGCATTTT. Translating it yields CASSSIQGQPQHF.